Below are 28 T cell receptor beta chains sequenced from a single sample in a study of T cells in pancreatic ductal adenocarcinoma. Assay: immunoSEQ multiplex PCR; the TCRdb copy retains only in-frame clones and omits some. Here the sample spans around 9,300 clones, 85% to 90% being singletons. The selected patients with pancreatic ductal adenocarcinoma had surgery but no neoadjuvant therapy. The specimen was PBMCs. The source is a human donor with pancreatic ductal adenocarcinoma.

The chain combines TRBV4-3 with TRBJ2-7, with D tentatively TRBD2 (5 bases). The germline V gene encodes CDR1 LGHNA and CDR2 YSLEER. CDR3 length: 13 residues. V was trimmed by 0 bases and J by 6 bases, leaving 9 bases between them. The CDR3 region is CASSQEVRGEQYF. CDR3 nucleotide sequence: TGCGCCAGCAGCCAAGAGGTTCGGGGCGAGCAGTACTTC.

The chain couples TRBV19 to TRBJ1-2; the D gene is possibly TRBD1 (6 bases). Between the trimmed V and J ends, which lost 4 bases and 5 bases, there was a span of 14 bases. This CDR3 is 14 amino acids long. Germline V gene lookup returns CDR1 LNHDA and CDR2 SQIVND (reference sequence). As DNA, the CDR3 is TGTGCCAGTAGTACCCGTTCTAGGGGGTATGGCTACACCTTC. It yields the protein CASSTRSRGYGYTF.

J is TRBJ2-1 and V is TRBV27, with 10 bases aligning to TRBD2. J gave up 7 bases and V 7 bases, and 4 bases lay outside the gene matches. CDR1 and CDR2 (germline): MNHEY, SMNVEV (reference sequence). CDR3 length equals 13 residues. Written as DNA, the CDR3 is TGTGCCAGCACCCCAGCGGGAGGGAATGAGCAGTTCTTC. This translates into CASTPAGGNEQFF.

The V and J genes are TRBV6-6 and TRBJ2-3; 8 bases match TRBD2. With 6 bases clipped from V and 0 bases from J, the junction kept 5 bases outside the gene matches. The CDR3 consists of 15 residues. Germline loops: CDR1 MNHNY, CDR2 SVGAGI (reference sequence). Here the CDR3 DNA reads TGTGCCAGCAGCCGAGCGGGAGCTAGCACAGATACGCAGTATTTT. Protein sequence: CASSRAGASTDTQYF.

The chain combines TRBV30 with TRBJ1-1, with 10 positions matching TRBD1. Germline CDR1 and CDR2: GTSNPN and SVGIG (reference sequence). V dropped 7 bases and J dropped 5; count of bases not matched to a gene: 7. This CDR3 spans 13 amino acids. CDR3 DNA: TGTGCCTCTTTGGGACAGGGGCGTACTGAAGCTTTCTTT. It codes for CASLGQGRTEAFF.

J is TRBJ1-3 and V is TRBV28; 7 bases fit TRBD1. This CDR3 spans 15 amino acids. Germline trimming cut 8 bases from V and 2 bases from J; bases unmatched to any gene: 9. Germline V gives CDR1 MDHEN, CDR2 SYDVKM. The CDR3 is CASGGPDRTGNTIYF. CDR3 nucleotide sequence: TGTGCCAGCGGAGGACCGGACAGGACTGGAAACACCATATATTTT.

The CDR3: CSVLAESGSPLHF. The CDR3 coding sequence is TGCAGCGTTTTAGCTGAATCCGGGTCACCCCTCCACTTT. The chain combines TRBV29-1 with TRBJ1-6, with no clear D. Trimming removed 5 bases from V and 10 bases from J, with 15 bases in between. The CDR3 length is 13 residues. CDR1 and CDR2 (germline): SQVTM, ANQGSEA. Using reference TRBV29-1 and TRBJ1-6 for the parts outside the CDR3, the full variable domain is SAVISQKPSRDICQRGTSLTIQCQVDSQVTMMFWYRQQPGQSLTLIATANQGSEATYESGFVIDKFPISRPNLTFSTLTVSNMSPEDSSIYLCSVLAESGSPLHFGNGTRLTVT.

This chain connects TRBV5-1 to TRBJ2-1; 7 bases match TRBD1. Losses at the gene ends were 6 bases for V and 8 bases for J; bases not matched to a gene: 8. Germline V gene lookup returns CDR1 SGHRS and CDR2 YFSETQ. This CDR3 has 13 residues. CDR3 nucleotides: TGCGCCAGCAATCTTGGACAGGCCGATGAGCAGTTCTTC. It yields the protein CASNLGQADEQFF.

The chain carries TRBV11-3 and TRBJ2-1; D possibly corresponds to TRBD2 (7 bases). CDR3 length: 16 residues. CDR1 is SGHNT and CDR2 is YENEEA in the germline V gene. Trimming cost V 4 bases and J 7 bases, with 20 bases left between them. The CDR3 sequence is CASSSEGGGILNEQFF. The CDR3 DNA is TGTGCCAGCAGCTCCGAGGGGGGAGGGATATTAAATGAGCAGTTCTTC.

In nucleotides, the CDR3 is TGTGCCAGTAGTCCTGACAGGGGTGAACAGATACGAAGGGATACGCAGTATTTT. This sequence encodes CASSPDRGEQIRRDTQYF. This chain connects TRBV19 to TRBJ2-3; the match to TRBD1 covers 8 bases. This CDR3 contains 18 residues. CDR1 and CDR2 from the germline V gene are LNHDA and SQIVND (reference sequence). J gave up 6 bases and V 5 bases, and 19 bases lay outside the gene matches.

The rearrangement uses TRBV28 and TRBJ2-1, with TRBD1 as a possible D gene (5 bases). Trimming removed 5 bases at V and 0 bases at J, with 14 bases between. Germline lookup yields CDR1 MDHEN and CDR2 SYDVKM. The CDR3 runs 16 residues. The CDR3 reads CASSTWGRSSYNEQFF. CDR3 sequence (DNA): TGTGCCAGCAGTACTTGGGGCAGGAGCTCCTACAATGAGCAGTTCTTC.

This chain connects TRBV10-3 to TRBJ1-3, with a weak D call TRBD1 (6 bases). Germline V CDR1 and CDR2: ENHRY, SYGVKD. CDR3 length: 13 residues. Deletions cut 6 bases from V and 2 bases from J, with 8 bases between. The CDR3 protein is CAIRGTTGNTIYF. The CDR3 DNA sequence: TGTGCCATCAGGGGGACAACTGGAAACACCATATATTTT.

The V and J genes are TRBV9 and TRBJ2-1, with D uncertain. CDR1 and CDR2 from the germline V gene are SGDLS and YYNGEE. The CDR3 length is 14 residues. Trimming stripped 0 bases from V and 7 bases from J, with 11 bases between. This CDR3 reads CASSVAPLKNEQFF. For the CDR3, the DNA is TGTGCCAGCAGCGTAGCCCCCCTTAAAAATGAGCAGTTCTTC.

The chain links TRBV21-1 to TRBJ2-7; the table's D call, TRBD2, was not checked against the DNA. TRBV21-1 is reported as a pseudogene. The CDR3 has 18 amino acids. CDR3: CASSSHSLHLAGGPKQYF. In nucleotides, the CDR3 is TGTGCCAGCAGCTCTCACAGCCTCCACCTAGCGGGAGGGCCGAAGCAGTACTTC.

The gene calls are TRBV11-2 and TRBJ2-5, with D possibly being TRBD1 (5 bases). From germline, CDR1 is SGHAT and CDR2 FQNNGV. The ends were cut back, 1 base at V and 0 bases at J, with 6 bases in the middle. CDR3 length: 14 residues. Here the CDR3 DNA reads TGTGCCAGCAGCTTAGGACAGTACCAAGAGACCCAGTACTTC. It codes for CASSLGQYQETQYF.

V gene TRBV10-3 combines with J gene TRBJ2-2, with D perhaps TRBD1 (6 bases). The CDR3 covers 17 residues. Germline V gene lookup returns CDR1 ENHRY and CDR2 SYGVKD. V was shortened by 2 bases and J by 0 bases, with 13 bases between the two germline ends. The CDR3 sequence is CAISEVQGPANTGELFF. The CDR3 DNA sequence: TGTGCCATCAGTGAGGTCCAGGGGCCTGCGAACACCGGGGAGCTGTTTTTT.

The chain links TRBV7-2 to TRBJ1-5; no clear D gene. The CDR3 is 14 amino acids. The germline CDR1 and CDR2 sequences are SGHTA and FQGNSA. Trimming took 1 base from V and 9 from J, leaving 13 bases between them. The CDR3 protein is CASSLGPQSGPQHF. CDR3 bases: TGTGCCAGCAGCTTAGGGCCCCAGTCGGGGCCCCAGCATTTT. Filled out from reference TRBV7-2 and TRBJ1-5, the complete variable domain reads GAGVSQSPSNKVTEKGKDVELRCDPISGHTALYWYRQSLGQGLEFLIYFQGNSAPDKSGLPSDRFSAERTGGSVSTLTIQRTQQEDSAVYLCASSLGPQSGPQHFGDGTRLSIL.

The chain has TRBV30 and TRBJ2-1, with 9 bases fitting TRBD2. Per germline, CDR1 GTSNPN and CDR2 SVGIG (reference sequence). J was trimmed by 5 bases and V by 4 bases; bases with no gene match: 9. The CDR3 spans 15 residues. CDR3 loop: CAWNEGLAGDNEQFF. CDR3 DNA: TGTGCCTGGAACGAAGGATTAGCGGGAGACAATGAGCAGTTCTTC. Full variable domain (remainder filled in from reference TRBV30 and TRBJ2-1): SQTIHQWPATLVQPVGSPLSLECTVEGTSNPNLYWYRQAAGRGLQLLFYSVGIGQISSEVPQNLSASRPQDRQFILSSKKLLLSDSGFYLCAWNEGLAGDNEQFFGPGTRLTVL.

This chain links TRBV18 with TRBJ2-7; no reliable D call. The germline V gene encodes CDR1 KGHSH and CDR2 LQKENI. CDR3 length: 12 amino acids. Trimming left V 3 bases short and J 1 base short, with 4 bases between. The chain's CDR3 is CASSPQSYEQYF. As DNA, the CDR3 is TGTGCCAGCTCACCGCAGTCCTACGAGCAGTACTTC.

V is TRBV5-8 and J is TRBJ1-5; TRBD1 is a possible D gene (5 bases). Looked up from germline, CDR1 is SGHTS and CDR2 is YDEGEE. V was clipped by 3 bases and J by 2 bases, with 15 bases between them. The CDR3 runs to 16 residues. The CDR3 reads CASSWSWGGGNQPQHF. CDR3 bases: TGTGCCAGCAGCTGGTCGTGGGGAGGGGGCAATCAGCCCCAGCATTTT.

The chain carries TRBV18 and TRBJ2-7; 8 nucleotides agree with TRBD2. V was pared by 6 bases and J by 6 bases, with 13 bases of the junction left unmatched. CDR3 length: 15 amino acids. Germline V CDR1 and CDR2: KGHSH, LQKENI. As DNA, the CDR3 is TGTGCCAGCTCGACTTCGGGACTAGTGCATGGCGAGCAGTACTTC. This translates into CASSTSGLVHGEQYF.

For the CDR3, the DNA is TGTGCCAGCTCACCACCGTGGGGAGTAGCGGGGGGCTACGAGCAGTACTTC. It encodes CASSPPWGVAGGYEQYF. The V call is TRBV18, the J call TRBJ2-7, with 10 bases fitting TRBD2. Germline V lookup: CDR1 KGHSH, CDR2 LQKENI. The CDR3 is made up of 17 amino acids. With V trimmed by 0 bases and J by 3 bases, 8 bases remained unmatched.

This chain connects TRBV9 to TRBJ2-3, with 11 positions matching TRBD2. Germline-derived CDR1 and CDR2 are SGDLS and YYNGEE. The V segment lost 4 bases and the J segment 4 bases; nucleotides outside the gene matches: 2. This CDR3 is 14 amino acids long. CDR3 amino acids: CASSKGLAADTQYF. CDR3 nucleotide sequence: TGTGCCAGCAGCAAGGGACTAGCGGCAGATACGCAGTATTTT.

CDR3 bases: TGTGCCAGCCTAGAATCCGACACCGGGGAGCTGTTTTTT. Amino acid sequence: CASLESDTGELFF. The V call is TRBV19, the J call TRBJ2-2; the D is unclear. V was cut by 9 bases and J by 3 bases, with 11 bases left in between. The CDR3 sequence is 13 residues long. Germline V gene data show CDR1 as LNHDA and CDR2 as SQIVND (reference sequence).

The rearrangement uses TRBV30 and TRBJ1-3; TRBD1 might be the D (6 bases). Looked up from germline, CDR1 is GTSNPN and CDR2 is SVGIG (reference sequence). The V end lost 3 bases, the J end lost 0 bases, and 9 bases lay between the germline ends. CDR3 length equals 14 residues. CDR3: CAWSQGSSGNTIYF. The CDR3 DNA follows: TGTGCCTGGAGCCAGGGGTCCTCTGGAAACACCATATATTTT.

The genes are TRBV27 and TRBJ2-3; 8 bases map to TRBD2. V shed 4 bases, J shed 6 bases, and the junction held 12 bases outside the gene matches. The CDR3 is made up of 16 amino acids. Germline-derived CDR1 and CDR2 are MNHEY and SMNVEV (reference sequence). The CDR3 sequence: CASSSLSGTAGDTQYF. The CDR3 bases are TGTGCCAGCAGTTCGCTTAGCGGGACTGCAGGGGATACGCAGTATTTT.

V gene TRBV27 combines with J gene TRBJ1-1; D gene unclear. The CDR3 spans 14 residues. The V end lost 6 bases, the J end lost 2 bases, and 13 bases lay between the germline ends. Germline values: CDR1 MNHEY, CDR2 SMNVEV (reference sequence). DNA for the CDR3: TGTGCCAGCAGATCCGGGAGTGCTAACACTGAAGCTTTCTTT. Encoded protein: CASRSGSANTEAFF.

This clone was detected only once. The chain is built from TRBV28 and TRBJ2-7; TRBD2 might be the D (5 bases). There are 14 residues in the CDR3. CDR1 is MDHEN, CDR2 SYDVKM, per germline. Trimming shortened V by 2 bases and J by 2 bases, and 10 bases separated the two germline ends. CDR3 DNA sequence: TGTGCCAGCAGTTTAATGCGGGTTCCCTACGAGCAGTACTTC. This codes for CASSLMRVPYEQYF.